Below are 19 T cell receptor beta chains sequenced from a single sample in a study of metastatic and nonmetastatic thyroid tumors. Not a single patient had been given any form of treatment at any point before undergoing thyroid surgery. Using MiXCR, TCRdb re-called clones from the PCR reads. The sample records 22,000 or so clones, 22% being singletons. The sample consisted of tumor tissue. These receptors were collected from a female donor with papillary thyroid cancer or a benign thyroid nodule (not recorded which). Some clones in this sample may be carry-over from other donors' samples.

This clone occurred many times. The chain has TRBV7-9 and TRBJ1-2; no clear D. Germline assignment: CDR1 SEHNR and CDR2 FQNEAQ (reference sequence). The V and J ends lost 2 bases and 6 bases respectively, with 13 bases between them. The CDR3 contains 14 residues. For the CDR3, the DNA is TGTGCCAGCAGCTTATGGTTGGCAGGCGATGGCTACACCTTC. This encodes CASSLWLAGDGYTF.

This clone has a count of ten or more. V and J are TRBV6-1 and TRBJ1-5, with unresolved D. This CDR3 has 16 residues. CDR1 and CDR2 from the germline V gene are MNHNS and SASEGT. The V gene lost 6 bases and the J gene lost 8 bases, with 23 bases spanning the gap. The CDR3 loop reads CASRSAWAGGFEPQHF. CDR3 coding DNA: TGTGCCAGCAGATCGGCGTGGGCAGGCGGATTTGAGCCCCAGCATTTT.

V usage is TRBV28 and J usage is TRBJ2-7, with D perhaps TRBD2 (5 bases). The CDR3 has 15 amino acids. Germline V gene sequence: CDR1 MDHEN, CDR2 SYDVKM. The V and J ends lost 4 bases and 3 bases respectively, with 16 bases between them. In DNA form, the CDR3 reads TGTGCCAGCAGTTACAGCCATATAGCGTTCTACGAGCAGTACTTC. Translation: CASSYSHIAFYEQYF.

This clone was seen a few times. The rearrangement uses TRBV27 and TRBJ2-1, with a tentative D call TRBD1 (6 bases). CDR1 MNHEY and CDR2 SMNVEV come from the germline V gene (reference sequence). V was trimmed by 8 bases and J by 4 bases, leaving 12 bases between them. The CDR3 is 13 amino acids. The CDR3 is CASQKGQYNEQFF. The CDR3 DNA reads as TGTGCCAGCCAAAAAGGACAGTACAATGAGCAGTTCTTC.

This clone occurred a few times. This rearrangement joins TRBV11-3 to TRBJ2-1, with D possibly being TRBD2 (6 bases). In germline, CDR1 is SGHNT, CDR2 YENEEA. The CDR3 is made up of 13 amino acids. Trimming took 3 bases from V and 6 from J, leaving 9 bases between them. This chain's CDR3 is CASSFSGPNEQFF. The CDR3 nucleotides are TGTGCCAGCAGCTTTAGCGGACCCAATGAGCAGTTCTTC.

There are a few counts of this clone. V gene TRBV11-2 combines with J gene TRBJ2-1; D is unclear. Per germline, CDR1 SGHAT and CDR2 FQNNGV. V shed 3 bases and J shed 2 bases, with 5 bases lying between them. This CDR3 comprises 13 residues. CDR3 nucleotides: TGTGCCAGCAGCTTGACAACCTACAATGAGCAGTTCTTC. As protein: CASSLTTYNEQFF.

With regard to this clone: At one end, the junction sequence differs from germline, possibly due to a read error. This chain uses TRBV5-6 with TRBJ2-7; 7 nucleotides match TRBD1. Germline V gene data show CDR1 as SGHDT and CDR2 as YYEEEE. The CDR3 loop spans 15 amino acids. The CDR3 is CASSFEGASSYDQYF. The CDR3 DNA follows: TGTGCCAGCAGCTTCGAGGGGGCGAGCTCCTACGATCAGTACTTC.

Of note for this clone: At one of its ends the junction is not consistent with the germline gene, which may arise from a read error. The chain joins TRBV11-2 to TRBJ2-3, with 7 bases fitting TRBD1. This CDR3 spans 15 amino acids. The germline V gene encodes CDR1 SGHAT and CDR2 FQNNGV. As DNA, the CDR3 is TGTGCCGGCAGCGAAGACAGGGCACACACAGATACGAAGTATTTT. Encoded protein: CAGSEDRAHTDTKYF.

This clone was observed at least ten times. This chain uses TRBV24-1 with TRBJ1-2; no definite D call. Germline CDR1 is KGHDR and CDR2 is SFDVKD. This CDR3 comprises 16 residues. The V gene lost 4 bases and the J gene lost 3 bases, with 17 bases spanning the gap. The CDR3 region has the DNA TGTGCCACCAGTGACGCCACCGGTCAGGCTGACTATGGCTACACCTTC. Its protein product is CATSDATGQADYGYTF.

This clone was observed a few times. The CDR3 coding sequence is TGTGCCAGCAGAATCGCCTTGACAGGGACTGCTGGGGCCAACGTCCTGACTTTC. Protein product: CASRIALTGTAGANVLTF. This chain uses TRBV28 with TRBJ2-6; D possibly corresponds to TRBD1 (7 bases). Trimming pared 6 bases from V and 2 bases from J, leaving 20 bases between. The CDR3 is 18 residues long. The germline V gene has CDR1 MDHEN and CDR2 SYDVKM.

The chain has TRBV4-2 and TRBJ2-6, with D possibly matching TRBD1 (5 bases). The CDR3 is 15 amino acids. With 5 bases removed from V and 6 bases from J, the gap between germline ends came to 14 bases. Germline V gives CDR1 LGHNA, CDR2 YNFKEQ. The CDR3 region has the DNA TGTGCCAGCAGCGCAGTCGGCGGACAGGCCAACGTCCTGACTTTC. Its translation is CASSAVGGQANVLTF.

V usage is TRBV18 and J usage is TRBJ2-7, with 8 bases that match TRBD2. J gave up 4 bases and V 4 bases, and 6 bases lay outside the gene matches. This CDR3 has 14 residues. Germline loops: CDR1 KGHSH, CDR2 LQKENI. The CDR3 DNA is TGTGCCAGCTCACATGGGACTAGTATGTACGAGCAGTACTTC. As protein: CASSHGTSMYEQYF.

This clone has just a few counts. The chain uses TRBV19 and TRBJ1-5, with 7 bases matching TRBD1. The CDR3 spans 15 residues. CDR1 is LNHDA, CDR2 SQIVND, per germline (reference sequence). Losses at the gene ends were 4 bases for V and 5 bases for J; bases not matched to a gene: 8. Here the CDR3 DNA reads TGTGCCAGTAGTACCGGGACAGTGGGGGATCAGCCCCAGCATTTT. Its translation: CASSTGTVGDQPQHF.

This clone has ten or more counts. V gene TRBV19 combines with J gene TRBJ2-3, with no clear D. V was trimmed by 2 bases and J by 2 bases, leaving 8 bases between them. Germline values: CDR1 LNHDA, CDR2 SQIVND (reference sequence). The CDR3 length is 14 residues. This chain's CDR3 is CASSISGDTDTQYF. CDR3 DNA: TGTGCCAGTAGTATAAGTGGGGACACAGATACGCAGTATTTT.

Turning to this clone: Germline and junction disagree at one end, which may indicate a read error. The CDR3 DNA is TGTGCCAGCATCCCCGGACAGGGGAATTCACCCCTCCACTTC. Translated, it gives CASIPGQGNSPLHF. The chain uses TRBV5-6 and TRBJ1-6, with 9 bases that match TRBD1. Germline V gene sequence: CDR1 SGHDT, CDR2 YYEEEE. This CDR3 has 14 amino acids.

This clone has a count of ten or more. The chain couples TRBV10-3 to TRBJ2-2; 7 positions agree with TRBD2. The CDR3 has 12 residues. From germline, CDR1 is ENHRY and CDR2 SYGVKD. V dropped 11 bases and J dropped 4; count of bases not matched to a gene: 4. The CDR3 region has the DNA TGTGCCTTGGGGGGGAGCACCGGGGAGCTGTTTTTT. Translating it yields CALGGSTGELFF.

CDR3 DNA sequence: TGTGCCAGTAGTACTGCACAAAGGATCTATGGCTACACCTTC. It codes for CASSTAQRIYGYTF. The gene calls are TRBV19 and TRBJ1-2; D is unresolved. Per germline, CDR1 LNHDA and CDR2 SQIVND (reference sequence). The CDR3 spans 14 residues. Trimming stripped 4 bases from V and 4 bases from J, with 13 bases between.

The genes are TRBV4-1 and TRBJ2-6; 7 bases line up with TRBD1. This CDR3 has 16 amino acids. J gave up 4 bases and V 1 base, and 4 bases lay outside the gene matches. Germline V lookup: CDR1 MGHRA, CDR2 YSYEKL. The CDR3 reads CASSQGQGSGANVLTF. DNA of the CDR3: TGCGCCAGCAGCCAAGGACAGGGTTCGGGGGCCAACGTCCTGACTTTC.

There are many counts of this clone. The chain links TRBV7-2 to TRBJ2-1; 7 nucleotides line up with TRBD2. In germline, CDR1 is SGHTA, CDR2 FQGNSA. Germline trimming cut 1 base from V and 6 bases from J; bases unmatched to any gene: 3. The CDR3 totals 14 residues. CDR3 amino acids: CASSLGLAVNEQFF. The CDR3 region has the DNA TGTGCCAGCAGCTTAGGACTAGCAGTCAATGAGCAGTTCTTC.